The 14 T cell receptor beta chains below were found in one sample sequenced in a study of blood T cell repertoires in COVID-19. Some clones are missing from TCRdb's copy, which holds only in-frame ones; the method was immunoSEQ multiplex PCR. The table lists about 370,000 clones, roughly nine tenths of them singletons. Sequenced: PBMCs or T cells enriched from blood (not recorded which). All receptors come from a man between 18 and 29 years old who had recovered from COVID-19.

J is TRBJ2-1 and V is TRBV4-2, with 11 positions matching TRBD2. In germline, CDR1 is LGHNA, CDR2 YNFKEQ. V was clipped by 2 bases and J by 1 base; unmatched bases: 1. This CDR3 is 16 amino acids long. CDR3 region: CASSQIAGGSYNEQFF. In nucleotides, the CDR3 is TGTGCCAGCAGCCAAATAGCGGGGGGGTCCTACAATGAGCAGTTCTTC.

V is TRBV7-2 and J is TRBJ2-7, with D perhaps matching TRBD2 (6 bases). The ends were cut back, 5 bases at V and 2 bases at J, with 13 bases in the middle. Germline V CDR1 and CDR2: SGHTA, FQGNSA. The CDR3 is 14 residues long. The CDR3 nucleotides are TGTGCCAGCAGCCAAACCGGGGGTCCCTACGAGCAGTACTTC. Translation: CASSQTGGPYEQYF.

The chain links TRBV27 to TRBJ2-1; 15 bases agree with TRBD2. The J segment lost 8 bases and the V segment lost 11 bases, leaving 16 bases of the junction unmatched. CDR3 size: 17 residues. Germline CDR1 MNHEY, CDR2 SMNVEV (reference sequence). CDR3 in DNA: TGTGCCCCATTTAGGACTAGCGGGGGGGCAAACTTGGATGAGCAGTTCTTC. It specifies CAPFRTSGGANLDEQFF.

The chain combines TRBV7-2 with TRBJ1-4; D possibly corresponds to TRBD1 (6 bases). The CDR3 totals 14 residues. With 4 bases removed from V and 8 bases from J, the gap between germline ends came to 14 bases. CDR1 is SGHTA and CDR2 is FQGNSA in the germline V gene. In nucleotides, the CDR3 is TGTGCCAGCAGCTCAAACAGGGTGGGAGAAAAACTGTTTTTT. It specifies CASSSNRVGEKLFF. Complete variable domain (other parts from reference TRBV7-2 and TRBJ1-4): GAGVSQSPSNKVTEKGKDVELRCDPISGHTALYWYRQSLGQGLEFLIYFQGNSAPDKSGLPSDRFSAERTGGSVSTLTIQRTQQEDSAVYLCASSSNRVGEKLFFGSGTQLSVL.

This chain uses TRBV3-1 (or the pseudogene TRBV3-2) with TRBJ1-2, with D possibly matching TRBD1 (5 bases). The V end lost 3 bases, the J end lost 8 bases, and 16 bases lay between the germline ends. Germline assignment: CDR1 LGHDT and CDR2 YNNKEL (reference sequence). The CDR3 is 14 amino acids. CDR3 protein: CASSQAGGGEGYTF. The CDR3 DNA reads TGTGCCAGCAGCCAGGCGGGGGGAGGCGAGGGCTACACCTTC.

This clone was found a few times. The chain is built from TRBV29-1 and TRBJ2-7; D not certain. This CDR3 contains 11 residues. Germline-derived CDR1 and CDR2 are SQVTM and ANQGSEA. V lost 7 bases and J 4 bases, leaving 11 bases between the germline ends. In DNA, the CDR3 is TGCAGCGCACAGAATTCGTACGAGCAGTACTTC. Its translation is CSAQNSYEQYF.

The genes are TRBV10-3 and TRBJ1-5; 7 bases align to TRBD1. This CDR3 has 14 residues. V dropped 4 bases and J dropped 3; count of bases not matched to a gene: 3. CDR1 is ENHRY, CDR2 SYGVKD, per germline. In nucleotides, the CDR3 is TGTGCCATCAGTGGACAGGGTTCCAATCAGCCCCAGCATTTT. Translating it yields CAISGQGSNQPQHF.

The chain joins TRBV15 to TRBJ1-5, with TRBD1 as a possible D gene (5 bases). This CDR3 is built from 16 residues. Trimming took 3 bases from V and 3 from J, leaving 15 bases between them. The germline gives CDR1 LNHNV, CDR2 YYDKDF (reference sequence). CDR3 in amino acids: CATSSSRGGTNQPQHF. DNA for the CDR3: TGTGCCACCAGCAGTTCGCGGGGTGGGACCAATCAGCCCCAGCATTTT.

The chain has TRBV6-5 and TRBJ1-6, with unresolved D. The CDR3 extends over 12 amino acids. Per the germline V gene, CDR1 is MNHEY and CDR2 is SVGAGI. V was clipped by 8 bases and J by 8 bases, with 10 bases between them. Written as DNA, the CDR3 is TGTGCCAGCGCCACAGTTGATTCACCCCTCCACTTT. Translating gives CASATVDSPLHF.

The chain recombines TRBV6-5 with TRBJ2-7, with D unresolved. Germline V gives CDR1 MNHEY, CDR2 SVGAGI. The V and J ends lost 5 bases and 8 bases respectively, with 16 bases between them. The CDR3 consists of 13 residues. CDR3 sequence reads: CASSPNPTDQQYF. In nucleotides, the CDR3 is TGTGCCAGCAGTCCAAACCCCACAGACCAGCAGTACTTC.

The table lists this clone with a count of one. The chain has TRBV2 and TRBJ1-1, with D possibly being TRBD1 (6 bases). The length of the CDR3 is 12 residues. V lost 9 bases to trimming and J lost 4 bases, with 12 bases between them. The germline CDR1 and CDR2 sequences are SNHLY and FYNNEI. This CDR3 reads CARDTGFTEAFF. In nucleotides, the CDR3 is TGTGCCAGAGATACAGGGTTCACTGAAGCTTTCTTT.

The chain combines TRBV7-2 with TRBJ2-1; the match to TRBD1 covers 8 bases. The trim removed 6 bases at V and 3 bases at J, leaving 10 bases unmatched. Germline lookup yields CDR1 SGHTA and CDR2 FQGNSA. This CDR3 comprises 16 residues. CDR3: CASRLGQATYYNEQFF. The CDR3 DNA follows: TGTGCCAGCAGGTTGGGACAGGCGACTTACTACAATGAGCAGTTCTTC.

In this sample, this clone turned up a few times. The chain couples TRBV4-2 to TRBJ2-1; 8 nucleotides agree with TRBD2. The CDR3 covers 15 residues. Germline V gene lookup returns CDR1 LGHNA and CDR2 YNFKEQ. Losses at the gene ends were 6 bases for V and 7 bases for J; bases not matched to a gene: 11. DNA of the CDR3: TGTGCCAGCAGGGGAGTAGGCGGGGGGTGGAATGAGCAGTTCTTC. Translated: CASRGVGGGWNEQFF.

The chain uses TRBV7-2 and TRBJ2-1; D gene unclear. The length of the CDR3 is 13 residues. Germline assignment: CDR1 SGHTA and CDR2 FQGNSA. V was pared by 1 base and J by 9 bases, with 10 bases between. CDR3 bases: TGTGCCAGCAGCTTAGAGACAAATAGTGAGCAGTTCTTC. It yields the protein CASSLETNSEQFF.